This TCR beta chain is from a study of cytomegalovirus exposure and HLA in healthy donors. Clones were read by immunoSEQ multiplex PCR, and TCRdb kept only the in-frame ones, dropping some. This table has some 90,000 clones, 95% to 98% appearing once. Study-level results: Listed as cytomegalovirus-associated were 164 TCR beta chains. In vitro work confirmed that a few CMV-associated chains recognize CMV antigens.

CDR1 and CDR2 (germline): SGDLS, YYNGEE. Losses at the gene ends were 0 bases for V and 3 bases for J; bases not matched to a gene: 4. CDR3 length equals 16 residues. As for this clone: Its specificity is unknown.

This TCR derives from a man younger than 35 in good health and CMV-seronegative. V and J are TRBV9 and TRBJ1-3; TRBD1 agrees at 9 bases. Material: PBMCs. The CDR3 protein is CASSVGTGEGGNTIYF. DNA of the CDR3: TGTGCCAGCAGCGTAGGGACAGGGGAAGGTGGAAACACCATATATTTT.